The subject of this entry is one TCR beta chain. This sample is drawn from a study of shared clonotypes between healthy human individuals. Whole-study context: CD4 naive and CD4 memory each took three plates per donor, while CD8 naive took two and CD8 memory one.

V lost 9 bases to trimming and J lost 4 bases, with 12 bases between them. Germline loops: CDR1 SEHNR, CDR2 FQNEAQ (reference sequence). The CDR3 is made up of 13 amino acids. Per the original methods: Junction-only immunoSEQ sequences carried no quality scores, so filtering differed. The method was immunoSEQ multiplex PCR; TCRdb's version includes in-frame clones alone and lacks a portion of them. The V and J calls and the clone size are those of that table, but D and trimming were determined from the DNA. This table holds 2 million or so clones, roughly 95% found once. Sequencing used naive CD4+ T cells sorted from blood. Subset denoted: CD45RA+ positively selected. The genes are TRBV7-9 and TRBJ2-2; unclear D gene. This clonotype originated in a man younger than 30 in good health. The CDR3 region is CARERVGTGELFF. Written as DNA, the CDR3 is TGTGCCAGAGAACGGGTAGGCACCGGGGAGCTGTTTTTT.